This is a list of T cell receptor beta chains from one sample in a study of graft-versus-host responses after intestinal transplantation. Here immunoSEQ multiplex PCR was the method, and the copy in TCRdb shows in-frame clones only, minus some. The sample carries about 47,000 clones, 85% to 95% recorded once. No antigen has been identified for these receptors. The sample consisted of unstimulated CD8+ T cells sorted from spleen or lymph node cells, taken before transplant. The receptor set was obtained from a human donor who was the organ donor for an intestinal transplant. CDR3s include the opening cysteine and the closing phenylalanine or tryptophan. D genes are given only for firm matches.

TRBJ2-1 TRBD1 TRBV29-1 CSVVRGPGNEQFF TGCAGCGTCGTGAGGGGGCCGGGAAATGAGCAGTTCTTC
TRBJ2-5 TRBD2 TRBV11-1 CASSLFLAGGYQETQYF TGTGCCAGCAGCTTATTCCTAGCGGGGGGGTACCAAGAGACCCAGTACTTC
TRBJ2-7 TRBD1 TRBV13 CASSTRQGSVGSYEQYF TGTGCCAGCAGCACCAGACAGGGTTCAGTAGGTTCCTACGAGCAGTACTTC
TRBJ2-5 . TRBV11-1 CASSLAAGDSQETQYF TGTGCCAGCAGCTTAGCTGCAGGAGACTCTCAAGAGACCCAGTACTTC
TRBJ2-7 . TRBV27 CASSWAGRRGEQYF TGTGCCAGCAGTTGGGCAGGGCGGAGAGGCGAGCAGTACTTC
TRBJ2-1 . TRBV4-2 CASSQDPQSSSYNEQFF TGTGCCAGCAGCCAAGATCCCCAGAGTAGCTCCTACAATGAGCAGTTCTTC
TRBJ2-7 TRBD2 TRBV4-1 CASSQVGTSGGRGYEQYF TGCGCCAGCAGCCAAGTTGGGACTAGCGGGGGGAGAGGCTACGAGCAGTACTTC
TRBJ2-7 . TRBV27 CASSFQGAREQYF TGTGCCAGCAGTTTTCAGGGCGCCCGGGAGCAGTACTTC
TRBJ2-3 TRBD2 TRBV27 CASSWIGLAGATDTQYF TGTGCCAGCAGTTGGATTGGACTAGCGGGCGCCACAGATACGCAGTATTTT
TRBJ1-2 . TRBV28 CASSFNLANYGYTF TGTGCCAGCAGTTTCAATCTCGCTAACTATGGCTACACCTTC
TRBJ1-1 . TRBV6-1 CASTPLLNTEAFF TGTGCCAGCACCCCACTCCTGAACACTGAAGCTTTCTTT
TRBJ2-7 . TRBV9 CASSPGSSYEQYF TGTGCCAGCAGCCCCGGGAGCTCCTACGAGCAGTACTTC
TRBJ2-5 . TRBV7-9 CASSSPGPGETQYF TGTGCCAGCAGCAGTCCGGGGCCCGGGGAGACCCAGTACTTC
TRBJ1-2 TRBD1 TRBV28 CASSFIPGQGSTYGYTF TGTGCCAGCAGTTTTATCCCGGGACAGGGCTCTACCTATGGCTACACCTTC
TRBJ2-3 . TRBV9 CASSVEGGAGLLF TGTGCCAGCAGCGTAGAGGGGGGGGCCGGATTACTTTTT
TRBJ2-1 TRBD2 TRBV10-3 CAITSPGLNSYNEQFF TGTGCCATCACCTCTCCGGGACTAAACTCGTACAATGAGCAGTTCTTC
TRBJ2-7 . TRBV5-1 CASSAGTVSYEQYF TGCGCCAGCAGCGCCGGGACCGTCTCCTACGAGCAGTACTTC
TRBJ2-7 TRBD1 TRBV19 CASSPGQGRYEQYF TGTGCCAGTAGTCCCGGACAGGGGAGGTACGAGCAGTACTTC
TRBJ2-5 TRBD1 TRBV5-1 CASSLGQGHRETQYF TGCGCCAGCAGCTTGGGACAGGGTCATCGGGAGACCCAGTACTTC
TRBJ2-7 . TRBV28 CASGGRTTYEQYF TGTGCCAGCGGGGGCAGGACCACCTACGAGCAGTACTTC